This T cell receptor (beta chain) originates from a study of identical twins. The CDR3 is made up of 14 amino acids. Germline CDR1 is MNHEY and CDR2 is SVGEGT. Trimming took off 5 bases at V and 8 bases at J, with 16 bases between the two ends. This clonotype was seen a few times. TCRdb ran MiXCR on the 5' RACE reads and lists one entry per CDR3 protein. The profile covers 200,000 to 250,000 distinct CDR3 sequences, with 7.5% appearing a single time and 1.9% taken by the ten largest. The data also belong to a second study, concerning yellow fever vaccine responses in identical twins.

Sample: memory (CD45RO+) T cells sorted from blood. The sequence was collected from a woman aged 18-29 years in good health. This chain connects TRBV6-2 or TRBV6-3 to TRBJ2-1, with D possibly TRBD2 on 5 matching bases. CDR3 region: CASSRGPNEDEQFF. The CDR3 DNA reads as TGTGCCAGCAGTCGCGGGCCCAACGAAGATGAGCAGTTCTTC.